This TCR beta chain comes out of a study of vaccination and CD4 T cells after COVID-19. Remarks on this clonotype: Its specificity is not known. The junction shows a germline mismatch at one end, possibly a read error.

Per germline, CDR1 SEHNR and CDR2 FQNEAQ (reference sequence). This CDR3 is 14 amino acids long. Treatment: approximately 10-day PBMC culture with coronavirus spike peptide pools or control peptides (ViraFEST assay). CD4+ T cells that had been cultured provided DNA sequenced with the Oncomine TCR Beta short-read assay. Via MiXCR, TCRdb re-called the PCR reads, giving one row per CDR3 protein. The sample holds nearly 9,000 distinct CDR3 sequences, 50% to 65% seen once. The chain links TRBV7-9 to TRBJ1-1; 9 bases agree with TRBD1. The material sequenced was CD4+ T cells from blood, cultured in vitro. The TCR comes from a human donor who had recovered from COVID-19. CDR3 in DNA: TGCGCCAGCAGCGGGACAGGGTGGGACACTGAAGCTTTCTTT. This codes for CASSGTGWDTEAFF.